A few counts support the clone carrying this TCR beta chain. The antigen remains undetermined. These data come from a study of cytotoxic CD8 clonotypes in ibrutinib-treated CLL. Study at large: Partial responses numbered about 24 and complete responses 2; after a median about six years, roughly 15 stayed remitted and approximately twelve progressed. A median roughly 11 months of treatment, range 6 to 36, preceded the collection of response samples.

The method was immunoSEQ multiplex PCR; TCRdb's version includes in-frame clones alone and lacks a portion of them. Here the sample spans about 200,000 clones, approximately 75% being singletons. Study observations and caveats: Clonality was higher at ibrutinib response and returned toward baseline at progression. Circulating CD8+ T-cell counts were tracked by baseline clonality, which exceeded that of age-matched healthy donors.

The sequences come from PBMCs, collected after 12 months of ibrutinib treatment. The source is a human donor with chronic lymphocytic leukemia.

The CDR3 bases are TGTGCCAGCAGAAGCGGGGGCAAGACCCAGTACTTC. Residues: CASRSGGKTQYF. This rearrangement joins TRBV11-2 to TRBJ2-5; 8 bases match TRBD2. V lost 6 bases, J lost 6 bases, and 3 bases stayed unmatched. CDR3 length: 12 amino acids. The germline gives CDR1 SGHAT, CDR2 FQNNGV.